This TCR beta chain was obtained from a study of T cells after somatic rescue of genetic block. TCRdb's table, derived via immunoSEQ multiplex PCR, lists solely in-frame clones and lacks some. This table holds some 70,000 clones, approximately 91% found once. This receptor was taken from a man aged 25-45 years. Sequenced material: peripheral blood mononuclear cells (PBMCs).

The CDR3 bases are TGTGCCAGCAGCCACCGGGAGAACACTGAAGCTTTCTTT. This translates into CASSHRENTEAFF. The genes are TRBV6-1 and TRBJ1-1; no definite D call. CDR1 and CDR2 (germline): MNHNS, SASEGT. Trimming cost V 6 bases and J 1 base, with 9 bases left between them. The CDR3 is made up of 13 amino acids.